These T cell receptor beta chains were read from a single sample in a study of blood T cell repertoires in COVID-19. Clones were sequenced by immunoSEQ multiplex PCR, and TCRdb holds only the in-frame ones, with some missing. This sample has hundreds of thousands of clones, with roughly nine tenths found just once. The sequenced material came from PBMCs or T cells enriched from blood (not recorded which). All receptors come from a woman between 18 and 29 years old who had recovered from COVID-19. The CDR3 runs from the conserved cysteine through the conserved F or W. D genes are given only for firm matches. Only part of the rows carry a size: once, few, many, or a class if the clone is expanded.

j_call d_call v_call clone_size cdr3_aa cdr3_nt
TRBJ2-7 - TRBV7-3 - CASSPTQGSYEQYF TGTGCCAGCAGCCCAACACAGGGCTCCTACGAGCAGTACTTC
TRBJ2-7 TRBD1 TRBV7-8 - CASSSDRGLRVEQYF TGTGCCAGCAGCTCGGACAGGGGGCTAAGAGTCGAGCAGTACTTC
TRBJ1-5 - TRBV19 once CASSIDLYPGNQPQHF TGTGCCAGTAGTATAGACCTTTACCCGGGCAATCAGCCCCAGCATTTT
TRBJ1-5 - TRBV7-8 - CASSLGGRGQPQHF TGTGCCAGCAGCTTAGGGGGGAGGGGTCAGCCCCAGCATTTT
TRBJ1-2 - TRBV6-1 few CASSEVWQANYGYTF TGTGCCAGCAGTGAAGTCTGGCAGGCAAACTATGGCTACACCTTC
TRBJ2-2 - TRBV5-1 - CASSLLPRGESTGELFF TGCGCCAGCAGCCTCCTGCCGCGGGGCGAGAGCACCGGGGAGCTGTTTTTT
TRBJ2-7 - TRBV19 once CASSIWGESDEQYF TGTGCCAGTAGTATTTGGGGGGAGAGCGACGAGCAGTACTTC
TRBJ2-7 TRBD1 TRBV19 - CASRGQGGNEEQYF TGTGCCAGTAGGGGACAGGGAGGGAATGAGGAGCAGTACTTC
TRBJ2-1 TRBD2 TRBV27 - CASSRQGGGALLWQFF TGTGCCAGCAGTCGCCAAGGCGGGGGGGCCTTACTCTGGCAGTTCTTC
TRBJ2-7 TRBD2 TRBV27 - CASSPAPPVAGGSSYEQYF TGTGCCAGCAGTCCCGCCCCCCCGGTAGCGGGGGGTAGCTCCTACGAGCAGTACTTC
TRBJ1-5 TRBD1 TRBV5-8 - CASSYTTGHDNQPQHF TGTGCCAGCAGCTATACGACAGGGCATGACAATCAGCCCCAGCATTTT
TRBJ2-2 - TRBV3-1/TRBV3-2 - CASSQDGGGGELFF TGTGCCAGCAGCCAAGATGGGGGCGGCGGGGAGCTGTTTTTT
TRBJ2-7 - TRBV3-1/TRBV3-2 - CASSQDRQLYEQYF TGTGCCAGCAGCCAAGACCGACAGCTCTACGAGCAGTACTTC
TRBJ2-2 TRBD2 TRBV3-1/TRBV3-2 - CASSHLQRASGINTGELFF TGTGCCAGCAGCCACTTACAGAGGGCTAGCGGGATAAACACCGGGGAGCTGTTTTTT
TRBJ1-3 TRBD1 TRBV2 - CASRGTATFGNTIYF TGTGCCAGCAGAGGGACAGCCACATTTGGAAACACCATATATTTT
TRBJ2-2 TRBD2 TRBV7-7 - CASSLKAGGPFGELFF TGTGCTAGCAGCTTAAAAGCGGGGGGGCCTTTCGGGGAGCTGTTTTTT
TRBJ1-2 TRBD1 TRBV5-1 once CASRTGGGYGYTF TGCGCCAGCAGGACAGGGGGCGGCTATGGCTACACCTTC
TRBJ1-1 - TRBV16 - CASSPGGGTEAFF TGTGCCAGCAGCCCCGGGGGTGGCACTGAAGCTTTCTTT
TRBJ1-6 - TRBV11-2 once CASSLGAAEALHF TGTGCCAGCAGCTTAGGAGCCGCGGAGGCCCTCCACTTT
TRBJ2-1 - TRBV20-1 - CSAYFYEQFF TGCAGTGCTTATTTCTATGAGCAGTTCTTC
TRBJ2-7 - TRBV19 - CASRRSGYYEQYF TGTGCCAGTAGACGCAGCGGTTACTACGAGCAGTACTTC
TRBJ2-1 TRBD2 TRBV5-1 - CASSSETSGGALTYNEQFF TGCGCCAGCAGCTCCGAGACTAGCGGGGGGGCCTTGACCTACAATGAGCAGTTCTTC
TRBJ2-1 TRBD1 TRBV2 - CASRATGGSYNEQFF TGTGCCAGCAGGGCGACAGGGGGGTCCTACAATGAGCAGTTCTTC
TRBJ2-5 - TRBV4-1 - CASRERVLQETQYF TGCGCCAGCAGAGAACGGGTGCTACAAGAGACCCAGTACTTC
TRBJ1-1 - TRBV2 - CASSLTGKDTEAFF TGTGCCAGCAGCCTCACAGGGAAGGACACTGAAGCTTTCTTT
TRBJ2-3 TRBD2 TRBV7-3 - CASSPPSGRTQYF TGTGCCAGCAGCCCCCCTAGCGGACGGACGCAGTATTTT
TRBJ1-2 - TRBV19 - CASRYLSDSDNYGYTF TGTGCCAGTAGATACCTTTCGGACAGTGATAACTATGGCTACACCTTC
TRBJ1-1 TRBD1 TRBV5-1 - CASSFGELGQVNTEAFF TGCGCCAGCAGCTTTGGGGAGCTCGGACAGGTGAACACTGAAGCTTTCTTT
TRBJ1-2 - TRBV11-2 - CASSLQGTLDYGYTF TGTGCCAGCAGCTTACAGGGGACCCTTGACTATGGCTACACCTTC
TRBJ2-2 - TRBV5-6 - CASSLTAGTGTGELFF TGTGCCAGCAGCTTAACGGCCGGGACTGGGACCGGGGAGCTGTTTTTT
TRBJ1-2 TRBD1 TRBV19 - CASTLDRDGYTF TGTGCCAGTACCCTGGACAGGGACGGCTACACCTTC
TRBJ1-1 - TRBV18 - CASSPNSIEAFF TGTGCCAGCTCCCCAAATAGCATTGAAGCTTTCTTT
TRBJ2-3 - TRBV5-1 once CASSTSAPSDTQYF TGCGCCAGCAGCACCAGCGCCCCTTCAGATACGCAGTATTTT
TRBJ1-1 - TRBV7-3 - CASSEGGNTEAFF TGTGCCAGCAGCGAGGGAGGAAACACTGAAGCTTTCTTT
TRBJ2-4 TRBD1 TRBV5-6 - CASSPRTGGSLSAQYF TGTGCCAGCAGCCCGAGGACAGGGGGCTCGTTAAGCGCTCAGTACTTC
TRBJ2-1 - TRBV9 once CASSVAYNEQFF TGTGCCAGCAGCGTAGCTTACAATGAGCAGTTCTTC
TRBJ2-7 - TRBV4-1 - CASSPGADRRRGFRYEQYF TGCGCCAGCAGCCCCGGGGCGGACAGGCGACGGGGGTTCAGGTACGAGCAGTACTTC
TRBJ1-2 TRBD1 TRBV10-3 - CAISDRGEYGYTF TGTGCCATCAGTGACAGGGGGGAGTATGGCTACACCTTC
TRBJ1-6 TRBD1 TRBV28 - CASSFWSGGISPLHF TGTGCCAGCAGTTTTTGGTCAGGGGGAATCTCACCCCTCCACTTT
TRBJ2-3 TRBD2 TRBV5-1 - CASSFGPTSGSTDTQYF TGCGCCAGCAGCTTTGGGCCGACTAGCGGGAGCACAGATACGCAGTATTTT
TRBJ2-7 - TRBV13 once CASSLIGASSYEQYF TGTGCCAGCAGCTTAATAGGGGCCAGCTCCTACGAGCAGTACTTC
TRBJ2-5 TRBD1 TRBV5-8 - CASRKTGVGETQYF TGTGCCAGCAGAAAGACAGGGGTGGGAGAGACCCAGTACTTC
TRBJ1-1 - TRBV7-2 - CASSPGRGGAFF TGTGCCAGCAGTCCCGGTCGGGGGGGAGCTTTCTTT
TRBJ2-7 - TRBV27 few CASSFRGAKEQYF TGTGCCAGCAGTTTCCGTGGGGCGAAGGAGCAGTACTTC
TRBJ2-2 TRBD2 TRBV4-1 - CASSQILAGTGELFF TGCGCCAGCAGCCAAATCCTAGCGGGCACCGGGGAGCTGTTTTTT